This T cell receptor (beta chain) came from a study of cytomegalovirus exposure and HLA in healthy donors. General study points: The study labeled fewer than 200 TCR beta chains cytomegalovirus-associated. In a later analysis, TCR beta V- and J-gene trimming was associated with a missense DCLRE1C variant. Later analysis suggested most CMV-associated TCR beta chains were HLA-restricted. Later, an analysis found that common viral pathogens appeared to be linked with several of the most significant clusters.

Primers included in the PCR were 60 Vbeta and 13 Jbeta primers. Sequencing was performed with immunoSEQ multiplex PCR; in TCRdb, only in-frame clones are kept and a portion is missing. The sample carries 50,000 or so clones, 55% to 85% recorded once. On this clone: The antigen remains unidentified.

The specimen was PBMCs. This receptor was identified in a man aged 40-50 years in good health and CMV-seropositive.

CDR3 in DNA: TGTGCCAGCAGCTCGGGAGCTAACAATGAGCAGTTCTTC. It specifies CASSSGANNEQFF. The V and J genes are TRBV7-2 and TRBJ2-1, with a weak D call TRBD2 (6 bases). V was cut by 4 bases and J by 5 bases, with 9 bases left in between. This CDR3 is built from 13 residues. Germline V gives CDR1 SGHTA, CDR2 FQGNSA.